The 18 T cell receptor beta chains given below trace back to one sample, sequenced in a study of shared clonotypes between healthy human individuals. This table comes from immunoSEQ multiplex PCR, and its TCRdb copy is limited to in-frame clones, with some not included. The profile shows roughly 1 million clones, 75% to 85% of them singletons. Specimen: memory CD4+ T cells from PBMCs. The subset denotes: CD45RA-negative fraction. The origin of the receptors is a young man in good health. Some clones in this sample may be carry-over from other donors' samples.

The chain has TRBV5-4 and TRBJ2-1, with TRBD2 matching over 14 bases. The CDR3 totals 17 residues. The junction had 10 bases not matched to a gene; V was cut back by 4 bases and J by 7 bases. Germline V gene data show CDR1 as SGHNT and CDR2 as YYREEE (reference sequence). The DNA for the CDR3 is TGTGCCAGCAGCCCAAACCGAGGGACTAGCGGGAGAAATGAGCAGTTCTTC. It yields the protein CASSPNRGTSGRNEQFF.

Only a few counts were recorded for this clone. The chain uses TRBV5-6 and TRBJ1-4, with a possible D match to TRBD1 (5 bases). The CDR3 runs 14 residues. V gave up 2 bases and J gave up 3 bases, with 8 bases separating them. CDR1 SGHDT and CDR2 YYEEEE come from the germline V gene. The DNA for the CDR3 is TGTGCCAGCAGCTTCCGAGGGGCTAATGAAAAACTGTTTTTT. The encoded protein is CASSFRGANEKLFF. Full variable domain (remainder filled in from reference TRBV5-6 and TRBJ1-4): DAGVTQSPTHLIKTRGQQVTLRCSPKSGHDTVSWYQQALGQGPQFIFQYYEEEERQRGNFPDRFSGHQFPNYSSELNVNALLLGDSALYLCASSFRGANEKLFFGSGTQLSVL.

The chain is built from TRBV6-1 and TRBJ2-7; TRBD1 matches at 8 bases. Looked up from germline, CDR1 is MNHNS and CDR2 is SASEGT. V dropped 0 bases and J dropped 5; count of bases not matched to a gene: 18. The CDR3 is made up of 19 amino acids. CDR3 protein: CASSEAHRAFGQGVDEQYF. CDR3 bases: TGTGCCAGCAGTGAAGCGCACCGGGCCTTCGGACAGGGCGTTGACGAGCAGTACTTC.

This clone was found many times. The chain employs TRBV6-6 and TRBJ2-6; D gene unclear. CDR1 and CDR2 from the germline V gene are MNHNY and SVGAGI (reference sequence). The V end lost 4 bases, the J end lost 1 base, and 8 bases lay between the germline ends. CDR3 length equals 15 residues. CDR3 DNA: TGTGCCAGCAGTTTCCAAGGGTCTGGGGCCAACGTCCTGACTTTC. Protein: CASSFQGSGANVLTF.

The chain has TRBV30 and TRBJ1-3, with D possibly TRBD1 on 5 matching bases. Germline CDR1 and CDR2: GTSNPN and SVGIG (reference sequence). The ends were cut back, 7 bases at V and 0 bases at J, with 16 bases in the middle. CDR3 size: 15 residues. CDR3 nucleotide sequence: TGTGCCTCGAAACGGGGACGAAGCTCTGGAAACACCATATATTTT. Protein: CASKRGRSSGNTIYF.

The chain is built from TRBV6-4 and TRBJ2-7; the match to TRBD1 covers 9 bases. Germline trimming cut 7 bases from V and 5 bases from J; bases unmatched to any gene: 6. CDR3 length equals 13 residues. Germline values: CDR1 MRHNA, CDR2 SNTAGT. As DNA, the CDR3 is TGTGCCAGCAAAGGGACAGGGCTCCACGAGCAGTACTTC. Translated, it gives CASKGTGLHEQYF.

A remark on this clone: In the same sample, other DNA sequences code for this CDR3. The rearrangement links TRBV28 to TRBJ1-1; no clear D. Germline V gene sequence: CDR1 MDHEN, CDR2 SYDVKM. The CDR3 loop spans 12 amino acids. V was pared by 2 bases and J by 4 bases, with 5 bases between. The CDR3 reads CASSLRGTEAFF. In DNA form, the CDR3 reads TGTGCCAGCAGTTTACGGGGCACTGAAGCTTTCTTT.

This clone has just one count. The V and J genes are TRBV10-3 and TRBJ1-1, with a possible D match to TRBD1 (6 bases). CDR3 length equals 16 residues. Trimming took off 2 bases at V and 2 bases at J, with 15 bases between the two ends. Germline V gives CDR1 ENHRY, CDR2 SYGVKD. CDR3: CAISEGRQEQNTEAFF. The CDR3 DNA is TGTGCCATCAGTGAGGGCCGACAGGAGCAAAACACTGAAGCTTTCTTT.

This chain joins TRBV19 and TRBJ2-5; no clear D gene. Germline CDR1 reads LNHDA; CDR2 reads SQIVND (reference sequence). This CDR3 region has 12 residues. The V end lost 0 bases, the J end lost 5 bases, and 4 bases lay between the germline ends. Here the CDR3 DNA reads TGTGCCAGTAGTATAGATATGGAGACCCAGTACTTC. It yields the protein CASSIDMETQYF.

This clone was recorded only once. The genes are TRBV19 and TRBJ2-4, with TRBD2 identical over 8 bases. V gave up 3 bases and J gave up 3 bases; unmatched junction bases: 7. This CDR3 is built from 16 residues. Germline V gene sequence: CDR1 LNHDA, CDR2 SQIVND (reference sequence). The DNA for the CDR3 is TGTGCCAGTAGTATCGGCAGGCTAGCGGGCAAAAACATTCAGTACTTC. Protein product: CASSIGRLAGKNIQYF.

This chain connects TRBV18 to TRBJ2-5; 11 bases are shared with TRBD2. From germline, CDR1 is KGHSH and CDR2 LQKENI. There are 15 residues in the CDR3. V lost 2 bases to trimming and J lost 4 bases; unmatched junction nucleotides: 3. CDR3 DNA: TGTGCCAGCTCACCAACTAGCGGGAGTAGAGAGACCCAGTACTTC. Protein: CASSPTSGSRETQYF. Combining the CDR3 with reference TRBV18 and TRBJ2-5 gives the whole variable domain NAGVMQNPRHLVRRRGQEARLRCSPMKGHSHVYWYRQLPEEGLKFMVYLQKENIIDESGMPKERFSAEFPKEGPSILRIQQVVRGDSAAYFCASSPTSGSRETQYFGPGTRLLVL.

Note on this clone: Other nucleotide sequences from this sample produce the same CDR3. The chain joins TRBV5-1 to TRBJ2-7, with D possibly being TRBD1 (6 bases). There are 14 residues in the CDR3. In germline, CDR1 is SGHRS, CDR2 YFSETQ. Trimming removed 3 bases from V and 0 bases from J, with 10 bases in between. CDR3: CASSSTGGSYEQYF. CDR3 nucleotides: TGCGCCAGCAGCTCGACAGGAGGCTCCTACGAGCAGTACTTC.

The CDR3 nucleotides are TGCGCCAGCAGCTCGGGAACATACTCTGGAAACACCATATATTTT. Protein product: CASSSGTYSGNTIYF. V gene TRBV5-1 combines with J gene TRBJ1-3; D not certain. The V and J ends lost 3 bases and 0 bases respectively, with 10 bases between them. The CDR3 is 15 amino acids. Germline CDR1 reads SGHRS; CDR2 reads YFSETQ.

The chain links TRBV5-1 to TRBJ2-6; D tentatively reads TRBD1 or TRBD2 (5 bases each). Germline values: CDR1 SGHRS, CDR2 YFSETQ. Trimming took 2 bases from V and 4 from J, leaving 16 bases between them. The CDR3 is made up of 17 amino acids. CDR3 protein: CASSFWQGVAGANVLTF. CDR3 nucleotide sequence: TGCGCCAGCAGCTTTTGGCAGGGAGTAGCGGGGGCCAACGTCCTGACTTTC.

The chain joins TRBV27 to TRBJ1-2, with D hard to call. Trimming stripped 3 bases from V and 4 bases from J, with 15 bases between. CDR3 length equals 15 residues. Germline V gene sequence: CDR1 MNHEY, CDR2 SMNVEV (reference sequence). DNA for the CDR3: TGTGCCAGCAGTTTCAACGTGGTAGGGATCTATGGCTACACCTTC. Its translation is CASSFNVVGIYGYTF.

This clone was detected many times. This chain links TRBV30 with TRBJ1-5, with D perhaps TRBD1 (5 bases). CDR1 is GTSNPN and CDR2 is SVGIG in the germline V gene (reference sequence). The V and J ends lost 0 bases and 3 bases respectively, with 12 bases between them. The CDR3 is made up of 15 amino acids. This CDR3 reads CAWSVRDRANQPQHF. The CDR3 region has the DNA TGTGCCTGGAGTGTACGGGACCGGGCCAATCAGCCCCAGCATTTT.

The chain couples TRBV7-2 to TRBJ2-4; 7 bases map to TRBD1. With 5 bases clipped from V and 7 bases from J, the junction kept 8 bases outside the gene matches. The CDR3 is 14 residues long. The V gene's germline CDR1 is SGHTA and CDR2 FQGNSA. The CDR3 here is CASSGQVPRNIQYF. The CDR3 nucleotides are TGTGCCAGCAGCGGACAGGTCCCACGGAACATTCAGTACTTC.

The rearrangement links TRBV7-9 to TRBJ2-7, with 8 nucleotides matching TRBD2. The CDR3 is 16 amino acids. V dropped 5 bases and J dropped 1; count of bases not matched to a gene: 10. Per the germline V gene, CDR1 is SEHNR and CDR2 is FQNEAQ (reference sequence). The CDR3, as DNA: TGTGCCAGCAGCAGGGGTGGTAGCGGGAAATCCTACGAGCAGTACTTC. This gives the protein CASSRGGSGKSYEQYF.